Shown below are 3 T cell receptor beta chains from a single sample sequenced in a study of blood T cells in healthy people across ages. With a J-beta primer mix and a sample-barcoded 5' primer, a second PCR ran about 7 to 12 cycles. TCRdb redid the calling of the 5' RACE reads with MiXCR, one entry per CDR3 protein. Of 550,000 to 700,000 distinct CDR3 sequences in the sample, roughly a quarter were seen once. The specimen was blood. Source of these receptors: a woman between 65 and 79 years old in good health.

The V gene is TRBV20-1, the J gene TRBJ1-4; D might be TRBD1 (6 bases). The V gene lost 3 bases and the J gene lost 4 bases, with 9 bases spanning the gap. Germline lookup yields CDR1 DFQATT and CDR2 SNEGSKA (reference sequence). This CDR3 has 13 amino acids. In DNA form, the CDR3 reads TGCAGTGCTAGTCGGGGGCTTAATGAAAAACTGTTTTTT. It yields the protein CSASRGLNEKLFF.

Only a few counts were recorded for this clonotype. This chain links TRBV18 with TRBJ2-3; D possibly corresponds to TRBD1 (6 bases). V lost 6 bases, J lost 2 bases, and 12 bases lay in between. CDR3 length: 14 amino acids. Looked up from germline, CDR1 is KGHSH and CDR2 is LQKENI. CDR3 in DNA: TGTGCCAGCTCCCAATGGACAGCCACAGATACGCAGTATTTT. The encoded protein is CASSQWTATDTQYF.

The chain couples TRBV5-1 to TRBJ2-7, with D possibly being TRBD2 (5 bases). Germline V gene data show CDR1 as SGHRS and CDR2 as YFSETQ. Trimming cost V 2 bases and J 3 bases, with 21 bases left between them. This CDR3 spans 17 amino acids. CDR3 region: CASSFGAAAPSIYEQYF. CDR3 nucleotides: TGCGCCAGCAGCTTTGGAGCGGCAGCACCATCTATCTACGAGCAGTACTTC.